The entry below gives a single T cell receptor (beta chain) sequence along with its context. What it binds is not known. Naive CD8 cells comprised CD45RO-negative, CCR7-positively selected cells, excluding terminally differentiated effector memory CD45RA+ cells. The data belong to a study of shared clonotypes between healthy human individuals. Study-wide background: Samples came from a couple of female and a few male donors aged 18 to 49.

Whole-study findings and limits: All-four-donor shared clonotypes had higher generation probabilities than non-shared clonotypes did.

With 9 bases removed from V and 5 bases from J, the gap between germline ends came to 19 bases. The germline V gene encodes CDR1 SGHVS and CDR2 FQNEAQ. This CDR3 has 14 residues. The sorted-subset replicate PCRs were given roughly 200 ng DNA, which is some 29,000 T cell genomes. TCRdb keeps only in-frame clones here, not all; method: immunoSEQ multiplex PCR. Counted here are about 680,000 clones, roughly nine tenths occurring once; the ten biggest clones make up approximately 25%. The chain carries TRBV7-8 and TRBJ2-5, with D possibly matching TRBD1 (5 bases). Sequencing was done on a sample of naive CD8+ T cells sorted from blood. The sequence derives from a man aged 25 to 45 in good health. CDR3 sequence: CARTNGVSGETQYF. The DNA of the CDR3 is TGTGCCAGGACGAACGGTGTTTCAGGGGAGACCCAGTACTTC.